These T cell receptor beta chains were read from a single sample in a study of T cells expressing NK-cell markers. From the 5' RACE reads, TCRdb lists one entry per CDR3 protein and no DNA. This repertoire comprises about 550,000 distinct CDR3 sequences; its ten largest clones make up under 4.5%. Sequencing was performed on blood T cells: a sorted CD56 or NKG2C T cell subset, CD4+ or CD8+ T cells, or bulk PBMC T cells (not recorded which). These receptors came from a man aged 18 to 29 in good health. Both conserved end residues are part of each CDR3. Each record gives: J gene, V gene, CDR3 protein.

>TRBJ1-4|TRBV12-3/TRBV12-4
CASRPGRRGSQLFF
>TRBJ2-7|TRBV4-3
CASGIIIGHFFYEQYF
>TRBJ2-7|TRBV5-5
CASSFPGQGSEQYF
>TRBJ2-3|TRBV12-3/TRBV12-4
CASRLVGVFDTQYF
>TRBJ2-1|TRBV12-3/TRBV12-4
CASSLLAEQFF
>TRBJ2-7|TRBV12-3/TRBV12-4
CASSPSSEGTYEQYF
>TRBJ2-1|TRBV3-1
CASSHQPGVGEQFF
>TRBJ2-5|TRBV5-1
CASGARQGNQETQYF
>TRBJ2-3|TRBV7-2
CASSPSTGRTDTQYF
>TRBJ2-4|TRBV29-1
CSAQRTGPRSGNLAKNIQYF
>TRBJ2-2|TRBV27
CASGRTGELFF
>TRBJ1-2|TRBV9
CASSVAPTVSAGGYTF
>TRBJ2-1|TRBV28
CASNGAGSNEQFF
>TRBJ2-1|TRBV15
CATSRDKTGAKTEFF
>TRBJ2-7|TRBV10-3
CAISGAGRESYEQYF
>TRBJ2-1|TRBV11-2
CASSLDLAGEQFF
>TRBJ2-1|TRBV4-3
CASSQDPQTPGLASNEQFF
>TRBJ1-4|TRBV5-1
CASSLTAEGAIGEKLFF
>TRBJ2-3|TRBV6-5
CASSYSSRASGSDTQYF
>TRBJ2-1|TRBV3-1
CASSQVRAGAEQFF
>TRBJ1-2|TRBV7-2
CASSRSARGYGYTF
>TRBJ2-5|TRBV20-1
CSAPRTGLQETQYF
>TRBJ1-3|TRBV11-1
CASSLAGTGRRNAGNTIYF
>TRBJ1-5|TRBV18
CASSPRGDQPQHF
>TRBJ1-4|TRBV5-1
CASSLDGVVSTNEKLFF
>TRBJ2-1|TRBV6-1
CASKPSEGPYNEQFF
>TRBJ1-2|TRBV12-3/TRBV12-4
CASRGQGGGYTF
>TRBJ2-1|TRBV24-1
CATSDLRTTSRGDQFF
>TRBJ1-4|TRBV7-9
CASGGQGGHEKLFF
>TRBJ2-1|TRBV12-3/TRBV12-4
CASSLGTTVQEQFF
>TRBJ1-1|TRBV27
CASSLITGVTEAFF
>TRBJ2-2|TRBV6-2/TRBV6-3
CASSYRAGGTGELFF
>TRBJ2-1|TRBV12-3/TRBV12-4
CASSFGGTDYNEQFF
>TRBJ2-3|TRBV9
CASSAPQHAPSTDTQYF
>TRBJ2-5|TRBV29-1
CSVERLGRETQYF
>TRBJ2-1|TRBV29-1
CSVELRAGAYNEQFF
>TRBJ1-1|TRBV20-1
CSASGPGRTEAFF